The clone carrying this T cell receptor (beta chain) showed up just a few times. Sampling consisted of one heparinised blood draw per donor, averaging around 120 mL. These data belong to a study of beta chain features in type 1 diabetes. Expressed TCRB transcripts were sequenced, since all the RNA that had been isolated was reverse transcribed. Profiled with immunoSEQ multiplex PCR; TCRdb holds only in-frame clones, not every one. Here the sample spans under 400,000 clones, roughly a fifth being singletons. Sequencing input: naive CD4+ T cells from blood. The clonotype was recovered from a woman between 18 and 29 years old in good health.

The CDR3 spells CASSLEVSETLRNEQFF. CDR3 coding DNA: TGTGCCAGCAGCTTAGAAGTCAGCGAAACCTTGAGGAATGAGCAGTTCTTC. This chain connects TRBV7-6 to TRBJ2-1; D gene unclear. The CDR3 is made up of 17 amino acids. V dropped 1 base and J dropped 7 bases, with 20 bases sitting between them. CDR1 SGHVS and CDR2 FNYEAQ come from the germline V gene.